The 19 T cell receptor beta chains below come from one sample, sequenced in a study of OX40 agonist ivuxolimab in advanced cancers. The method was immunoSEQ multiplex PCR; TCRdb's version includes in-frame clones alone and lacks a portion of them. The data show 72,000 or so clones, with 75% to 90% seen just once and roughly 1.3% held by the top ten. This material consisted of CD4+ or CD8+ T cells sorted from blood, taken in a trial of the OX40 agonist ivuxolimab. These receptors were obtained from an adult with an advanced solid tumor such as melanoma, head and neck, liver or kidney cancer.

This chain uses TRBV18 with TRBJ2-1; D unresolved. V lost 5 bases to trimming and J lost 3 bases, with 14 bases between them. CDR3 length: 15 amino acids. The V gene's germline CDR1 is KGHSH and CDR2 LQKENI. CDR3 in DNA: TGTGCCAGCTCAATCATGGACCCAATCTACAATGAGCAGTTCTTC. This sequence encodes CASSIMDPIYNEQFF.

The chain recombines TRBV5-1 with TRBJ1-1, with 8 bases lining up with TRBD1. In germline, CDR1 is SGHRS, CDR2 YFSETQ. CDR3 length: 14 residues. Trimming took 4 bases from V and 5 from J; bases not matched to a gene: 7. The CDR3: CASSQGARGTEAFF. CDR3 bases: TGCGCCAGCAGCCAGGGGGCGCGGGGAACTGAAGCTTTCTTT. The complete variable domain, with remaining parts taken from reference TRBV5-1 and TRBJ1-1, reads KAGVTQTPRYLIKTRGQQVTLSCSPISGHRSVSWYQQTPGQGLQFLFEYFSETQRNKGNFPGRFSGRQFSNSRSEMNVSTLELGDSALYLCASSQGARGTEAFFGQGTRLTVV.

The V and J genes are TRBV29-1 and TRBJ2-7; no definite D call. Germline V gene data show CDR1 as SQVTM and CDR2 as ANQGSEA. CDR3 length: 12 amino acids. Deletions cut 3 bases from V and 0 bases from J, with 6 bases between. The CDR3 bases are TGCAGCGTTGAGGCAGACTCCTACGAGCAGTACTTC. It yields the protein CSVEADSYEQYF.

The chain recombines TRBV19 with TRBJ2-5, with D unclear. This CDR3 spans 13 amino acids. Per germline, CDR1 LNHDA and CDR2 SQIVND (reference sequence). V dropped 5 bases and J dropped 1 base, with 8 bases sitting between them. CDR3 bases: TGTGCCAGTAGTCCGGTGCTCCAAGAGACCCAGTACTTC. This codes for CASSPVLQETQYF.

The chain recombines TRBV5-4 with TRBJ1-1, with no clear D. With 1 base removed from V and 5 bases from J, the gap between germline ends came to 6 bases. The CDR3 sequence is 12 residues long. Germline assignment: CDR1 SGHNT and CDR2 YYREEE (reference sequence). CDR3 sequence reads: CASSLWRTEAFF. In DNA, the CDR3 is TGTGCCAGCAGCTTGTGGCGGACTGAAGCTTTCTTT.

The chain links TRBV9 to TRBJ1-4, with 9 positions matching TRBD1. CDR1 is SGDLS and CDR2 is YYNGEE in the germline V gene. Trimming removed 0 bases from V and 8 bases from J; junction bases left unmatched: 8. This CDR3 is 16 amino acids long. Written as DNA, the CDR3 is TGTGCCAGCAGCGTAGCTGGGGGACAGGGCGGGGAAAAACTGTTTTTT. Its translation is CASSVAGGQGGEKLFF.

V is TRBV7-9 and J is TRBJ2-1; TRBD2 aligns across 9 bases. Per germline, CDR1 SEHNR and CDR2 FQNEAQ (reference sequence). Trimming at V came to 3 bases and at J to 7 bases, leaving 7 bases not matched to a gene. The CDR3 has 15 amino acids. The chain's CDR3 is CASSLGRGGRNEQFF. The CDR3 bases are TGTGCCAGCAGCTTGGGGCGGGGGGGCCGAAATGAGCAGTTCTTC.

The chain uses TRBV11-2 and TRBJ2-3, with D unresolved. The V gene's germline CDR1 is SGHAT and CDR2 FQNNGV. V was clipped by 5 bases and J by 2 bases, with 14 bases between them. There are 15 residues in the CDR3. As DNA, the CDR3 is TGTGCCAGCAGCACCCGATCAGTGTACACAGATACGCAGTATTTT. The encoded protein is CASSTRSVYTDTQYF.

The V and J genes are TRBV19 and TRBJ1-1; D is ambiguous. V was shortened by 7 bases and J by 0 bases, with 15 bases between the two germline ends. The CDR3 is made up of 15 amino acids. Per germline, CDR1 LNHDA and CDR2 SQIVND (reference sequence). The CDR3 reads CASISWYGMNTEAFF. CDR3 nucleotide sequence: TGTGCCAGTATAAGCTGGTATGGAATGAACACTGAAGCTTTCTTT. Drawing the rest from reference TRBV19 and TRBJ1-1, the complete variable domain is DGGITQSPKYLFRKEGQNVTLSCEQNLNHDAMYWYRQDPGQGLRLIYYSQIVNDFQKGDIAEGYSVSREKKESFPLTVTSAQKNPTAFYLCASISWYGMNTEAFFGQGTRLTVV.

CDR3 region: CASSPTSGGYNEQFF. For the CDR3, the DNA is TGCGCCAGCAGCCCGACTAGCGGGGGGTACAATGAGCAGTTCTTC. This rearrangement joins TRBV4-1 to TRBJ2-1, with 13 bases lining up with TRBD2. CDR3 length equals 15 residues. After removal of 4 bases from V and 4 bases from J, the junction contained 1 base not matched to a gene. CDR1 is MGHRA and CDR2 is YSYEKL in the germline V gene.

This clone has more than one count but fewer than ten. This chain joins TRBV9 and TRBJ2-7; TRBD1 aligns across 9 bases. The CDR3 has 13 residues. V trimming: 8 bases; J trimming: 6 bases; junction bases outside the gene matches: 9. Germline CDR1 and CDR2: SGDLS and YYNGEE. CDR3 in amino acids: CASGGTGIGEQYF. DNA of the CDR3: TGTGCCAGTGGTGGGACAGGGATAGGCGAGCAGTACTTC.

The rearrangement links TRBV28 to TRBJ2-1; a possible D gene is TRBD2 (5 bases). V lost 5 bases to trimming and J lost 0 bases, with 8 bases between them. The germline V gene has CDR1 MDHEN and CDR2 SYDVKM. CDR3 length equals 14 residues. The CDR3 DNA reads TGTGCCAGCAGTGGGGAGAGCTCCTACAATGAGCAGTTCTTC. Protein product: CASSGESSYNEQFF.

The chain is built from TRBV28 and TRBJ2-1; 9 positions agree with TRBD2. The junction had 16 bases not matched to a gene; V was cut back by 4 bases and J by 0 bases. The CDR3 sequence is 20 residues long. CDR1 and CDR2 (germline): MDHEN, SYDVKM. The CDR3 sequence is CASSSSGDGAGGSSYNEQFF. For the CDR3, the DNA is TGTGCCAGCAGTTCCTCGGGTGATGGAGCGGGGGGTTCCTCCTACAATGAGCAGTTCTTC.

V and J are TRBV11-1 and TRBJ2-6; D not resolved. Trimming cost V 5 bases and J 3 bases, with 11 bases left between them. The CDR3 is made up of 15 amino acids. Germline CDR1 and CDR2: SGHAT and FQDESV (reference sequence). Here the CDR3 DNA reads TGTGCCAGCAGCCGGGCTAGGGTTGGGGCCAACGTCCTGACTTTC. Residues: CASSRARVGANVLTF.

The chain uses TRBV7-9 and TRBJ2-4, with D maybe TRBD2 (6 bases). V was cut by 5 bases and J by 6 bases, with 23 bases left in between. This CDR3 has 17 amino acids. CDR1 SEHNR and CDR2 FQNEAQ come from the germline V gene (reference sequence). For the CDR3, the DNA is TGTGCCAGCAGCCCCACCGAAGCAGGTCTGGGGGGAAACATTCAGTACTTC. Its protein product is CASSPTEAGLGGNIQYF.

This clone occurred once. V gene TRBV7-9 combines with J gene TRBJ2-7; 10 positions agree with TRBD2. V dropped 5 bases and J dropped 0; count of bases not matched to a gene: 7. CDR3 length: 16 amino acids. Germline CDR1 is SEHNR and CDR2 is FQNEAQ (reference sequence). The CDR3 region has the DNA TGTGCCAGCAGCCCTGGGACTAGCGCGAGCTCCTACGAGCAGTACTTC. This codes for CASSPGTSASSYEQYF.

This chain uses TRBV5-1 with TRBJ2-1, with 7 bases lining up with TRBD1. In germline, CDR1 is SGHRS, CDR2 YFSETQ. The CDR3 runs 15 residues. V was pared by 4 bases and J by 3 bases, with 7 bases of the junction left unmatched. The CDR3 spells CASSPEGQIYNEQFF. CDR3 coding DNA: TGCGCCAGCAGCCCCGAGGGACAGATCTACAATGAGCAGTTCTTC.

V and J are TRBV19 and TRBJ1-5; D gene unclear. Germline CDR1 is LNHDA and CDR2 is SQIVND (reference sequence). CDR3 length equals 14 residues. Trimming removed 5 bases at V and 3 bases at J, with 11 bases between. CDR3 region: CASSSRRYNQPQHF. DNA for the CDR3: TGTGCCAGTAGTTCCCGGCGCTACAATCAGCCCCAGCATTTT.

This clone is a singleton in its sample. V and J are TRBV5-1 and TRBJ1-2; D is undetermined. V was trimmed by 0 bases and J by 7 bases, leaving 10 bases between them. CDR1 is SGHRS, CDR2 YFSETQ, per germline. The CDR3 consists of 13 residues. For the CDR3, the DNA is TGCGCCAGCAGCTTGGGAGTTGGAGGTGGCTACACCTTC. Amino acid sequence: CASSLGVGGGYTF.